Following are 3 T cell receptor beta chains from one sample sequenced in a study of immune reconstitution after stem cell transplant in scleroderma (dated by TCRdb to the late 2010s). Library creation used RT-PCR. TCRdb shows the sequencer as Illumina MiSeq. In TCRdb, the public reads were trimmed at Q25 with fastp and aligned with MiXCR, with productive beta chains retained. Under each unique CDR3 protein, matching rows form one entry showing the most common genes and DNA. Across this sample there are over a thousand distinct CDR3 sequences, with about a sixth seen only once. The ten most abundant clones make up about 55% of the sample. The specimen was taken before or after autologous hematopoietic stem cell transplantation (not recorded which). These receptors originate from a female donor with systemic sclerosis.

The chain joins TRBV28 to TRBJ1-1; 9 bases match TRBD1. The CDR3 sequence is 15 residues long. J was trimmed by 3 bases and V by 4 bases; bases with no gene match: 6. CDR1 MDHEN and CDR2 SYDVKM come from the germline V gene. CDR3 in DNA: TGTGCCAGCAGTTCGGCACAGGGGGCAGACACTGAAGCTTTCTTT. This gives the protein CASSSAQGADTEAFF.

This clonotype appeared a few times. V and J are TRBV5-6 and TRBJ2-5, with TRBD2 matching over 7 bases. This CDR3 region has 15 residues. V trimming: 4 bases; J trimming: 4 bases; junction bases outside the gene matches: 10. CDR1 and CDR2 (germline): SGHDT, YYEEEE. CDR3 sequence: CASSSGTTTRETQYF. The CDR3 DNA follows: TGTGCCAGCAGCAGCGGGACGACTACCCGAGAGACCCAGTACTTC. Looking up the rest from reference TRBV5-6 and TRBJ2-5 gives the full variable domain: DAGVTQSPTHLIKTRGQQVTLRCSPKSGHDTVSWYQQALGQGPQFIFQYYEEEERQRGNFPDRFSGHQFPNYSSELNVNALLLGDSALYLCASSSGTTTRETQYFGPGTRLLVL.

This clonotype has only a few counts. The gene calls are TRBV28 and TRBJ1-5; no definite D call. V gave up 3 bases and J gave up 8 bases, with 5 bases separating them. The CDR3 is made up of 11 amino acids. Germline values: CDR1 MDHEN, CDR2 SYDVKM. The CDR3 DNA sequence: TGTGCCAGCAGTTTCGTAGAGCCCCAGCATTTT. Translation gives CASSFVEPQHF.